This TCR beta chain is from a study of blood T cell repertoires in COVID-19. Across the study: Spain, Italy and the United States supplied samples that represented acute and convalescent COVID-19. Nucleic acid was either cDNA or gDNA, and it came from T cells, B-cell-depleted T cells, or PBMCs.

In the original processing: Nucleated cell number was recorded as an estimate derived from reference gene primer amplification. Assay: immunoSEQ multiplex PCR; the TCRdb copy retains only in-frame clones and omits some. The V and J calls and clone size were taken over from that table, and D and trimming were inferred from the DNA. The sample carries 100,000 to 150,000 clones, more than 70% recorded once. The germline CDR1 and CDR2 sequences are SNHLY and FYNNEI. The V end lost 6 bases, the J end lost 0 bases, and 4 bases lay between the germline ends. The CDR3 consists of 12 residues. Sequencing input: peripheral blood. The clonotype was recovered from a man between 60 and 75 years old with acute or convalescent COVID-19. The chain recombines TRBV2 with TRBJ2-3; D not resolved. CDR3 protein: CASSYSTDTQYF. The CDR3 DNA reads as TGTGCCAGCAGCTACAGCACAGATACGCAGTATTTT.